These 10 T cell receptor beta chains share one sample of origin, sequenced in a study of regulatory T cells in long-lasting Graves disease. The time point was: persistent/refractory GD, antithyroid drugs over 5 years with positive TRAb. After RNA was extracted from PBMCs, the TCR library was made from it. Arm-PCR of CDR3 regions with iRepertoire HTBI primers generated TCR beta libraries. A single record per CDR3 protein comes from TCRdb applying MiXCR to the multiplex PCR reads. The table lists over 350,000 distinct CDR3 sequences, less than 25% of them singletons. Sequencing used peripheral blood mononuclear cells (PBMCs), obtained when the disease was refractory, from a patient treated with antithyroid drugs. Source of these receptors: a female donor with Graves disease.

The sample holds many counts of this clonotype. The chain carries TRBV2 and TRBJ1-1, with D possibly being TRBD1 (6 bases). The V gene lost 7 bases and the J gene lost 0 bases, with 9 bases spanning the gap. In germline, CDR1 is SNHLY, CDR2 FYNNEI. There are 13 residues in the CDR3. The CDR3 nucleotides read TGTGCCAGCAACGGGGGCTTGAACACTGAAGCTTTCTTT. Translation: CASNGGLNTEAFF.

The CDR3 DNA is TGTGCCAGCAGCCCAACAGGGGAGGGTTCCTACGAGCAGTACTTC. It translates to CASSPTGEGSYEQYF. The gene calls are TRBV6-1 and TRBJ2-7; D may match TRBD1 or TRBD2 (7 bases each). V was shortened by 6 bases and J by 1 base, with 16 bases between the two germline ends. Germline V lookup: CDR1 MNHNS, CDR2 SASEGT. This CDR3 has 15 residues.

This clonotype was counted at least ten times. The chain is built from TRBV12-3 or TRBV12-4 and TRBJ2-7; TRBD2 aligns across 7 bases. The CDR3 loop spans 15 amino acids. The ends lost 5 bases at V and 3 bases at J; junction bases unmatched: 10. The CDR3, as DNA: TGTGCCAGCAGTAGAAACCGGGACTACTTCTACGAGCAGTACTTC. Residues: CASSRNRDYFYEQYF.

This clonotype was counted between two and nine times. The rearrangement joins TRBV6-2 or TRBV6-3 to TRBJ2-7, with 10 bases identical to TRBD2. V lost 3 bases, J lost 6 bases, and 5 bases stayed unmatched. The CDR3 totals 14 residues. Per the germline V gene, CDR1 is MNHEY and CDR2 is SVGEGT. This chain's CDR3 is CASSYLAGVSEQYF. The CDR3 region has the DNA TGTGCCAGCAGTTATCTAGCGGGAGTTTCCGAGCAGTACTTC.

This clonotype was detected ten times or more. The chain couples TRBV28 to TRBJ2-7, with a weak D call TRBD2 (6 bases). V lost 7 bases and J lost 4, with 14 bases in between. Germline CDR1 reads MDHEN; CDR2 reads SYDVKM. This CDR3 comprises 13 residues. The CDR3 bases are TGTGCCAGCACTGGGGACTCGCTGTACGAGCAGTACTTC. Amino acid sequence: CASTGDSLYEQYF.

This clonotype was recorded a few times. The chain has TRBV5-1 and TRBJ1-2; D is uncertain. Germline V gene sequence: CDR1 SGHRS, CDR2 YFSETQ. CDR3 size: 13 residues. Trimming left V 0 bases short and J 4 bases short, with 7 bases between. The CDR3 coding sequence is TGCGCCAGCAGCTTGGGTTCGAGCTATGGCTACACCTTC. Translating gives CASSLGSSYGYTF.

This clonotype showed up just once. A far larger clone is off by one base, so a read error is likely. The conserved phenylalanine or tryptophan is not found at the CDR3 terminus, so this likely reflects a read error. V usage is TRBV28 and J usage is TRBJ1-2, with 7 bases lining up with TRBD1. J gave up 4 bases and V 7 bases, and 9 bases lay outside the gene matches. CDR1 is MDHEN, CDR2 SYDVKM, per germline. This CDR3 has 14 residues. The CDR3 coding sequence is TGTGCCAGCATGGGGGACGACAGGGTCTATGGCTACACCCTC. Translating gives CASMGDDRVYGYTL.

The chain carries TRBV27 and TRBJ1-2, with 8 bases lining up with TRBD1. Germline assignment: CDR1 MNHEY and CDR2 SMNVEV (reference sequence). The trim removed 3 bases at V and 8 bases at J, leaving 11 bases unmatched. The CDR3 consists of 15 residues. In DNA, the CDR3 is TGTGCCAGCAGTTTCACGCGGGGACAGGAAAGAGGCTACACCTTC. Its translation is CASSFTRGQERGYTF.

For this clonotype: One end of the junction is discordant with germline, which a read error may explain. The gene calls are TRBV15 and TRBJ2-5, with 7 bases identical to TRBD2. The CDR3 sequence is 16 residues long. Germline CDR1 LNHNV, CDR2 YYDKDF (reference sequence). CDR3 coding DNA: TGTGTCACCAGCAGACCATCGGGCCAGCGGGGAGAGACCCAGTACTTC. Its translation is CVTSRPSGQRGETQYF.

This chain links TRBV29-1 with TRBJ1-2; TRBD1 might be the D (6 bases). CDR1 is SQVTM and CDR2 is ANQGSEA in the germline V gene. CDR3 length: 13 amino acids. V was pared by 3 bases and J by 4 bases, with 12 bases between. As DNA, the CDR3 is TGCAGCGTTGATCCGCCGGGGGCCTATGGCTACACCTTC. It is translated as CSVDPPGAYGYTF. The complete variable domain, with remaining parts taken from reference TRBV29-1 and TRBJ1-2, reads SAVISQKPSRDICQRGTSLTIQCQVDSQVTMMFWYRQQPGQSLTLIATANQGSEATYESGFVIDKFPISRPNLTFSTLTVSNMSPEDSSIYLCSVDPPGAYGYTFGSGTRLTVV.